These 20 T cell receptor beta chains were sequenced from one sample in a study of cytomegalovirus exposure and HLA in healthy donors. PCR employed 60 Vbeta and 13 Jbeta primers. Profiling relied on immunoSEQ multiplex PCR, and the TCRdb table lists in-frame clones only, not all of them. The sample carries 150,000 or so clones, over 65% recorded once. The sample was PBMCs. The receptors originated from a man under 40 in good health and CMV-seronegative.

This clone was seen only a few times. This sequence joins TRBV14 and TRBJ1-1; 10 nucleotides agree with TRBD1. Germline CDR1 and CDR2: SGHDN and FVKESK. The V and J ends lost 3 bases and 0 bases, in that order; junction bases with no gene match: 1. This CDR3 is 15 amino acids long. The DNA of the CDR3 is TGTGCCAGCAGCCAGACAGGGGGCATGAACACTGAAGCTTTCTTT. It encodes CASSQTGGMNTEAFF.

The DNA of the CDR3 is TGTGCCAGCAGTGAAGTCGGGAAATACGAGCAGTACTTC. As protein: CASSEVGKYEQYF. The J gene is TRBJ2-5, the V gene TRBV25-1, with D maybe TRBD2 (5 bases). The DNA end is a closer match to TRBJ2-7, so the J assignment may be wrong. Germline loops: CDR1 MGHDK, CDR2 SYGVNS. This CDR3 spans 13 amino acids.

The chain joins TRBV5-6 to TRBJ1-4; 9 positions agree with TRBD1. V gave up 5 bases and J gave up 10 bases; unmatched junction bases: 9. Germline V gene sequence: CDR1 SGHDT, CDR2 YYEEEE. The CDR3 runs to 14 residues. The CDR3 DNA reads as TGTGCCAGCAGAGTCGGGACAGGGTTTGGAAAACTGTTTTTT. Its protein is CASRVGTGFGKLFF. Full variable domain (outside the CDR3, taken from reference TRBV5-6 and TRBJ1-4): DAGVTQSPTHLIKTRGQQVTLRCSPKSGHDTVSWYQQALGQGPQFIFQYYEEEERQRGNFPDRFSGHQFPNYSSELNVNALLLGDSALYLCASRVGTGFGKLFFGSGTQLSVL.

The CDR3 region is CASSFQGANTGELFF. The CDR3 DNA is TGTGCCAGCAGCTTTCAGGGGGCGAACACCGGGGAGCTGTTTTTT. The chain joins TRBV6-6 to TRBJ2-2, with 7 bases identical to TRBD1. With V trimmed by 6 bases and J by 0 bases, 4 bases remained unmatched. The CDR3 has 15 amino acids. From germline, CDR1 is MNHNY and CDR2 SVGAGI (reference sequence).

This clone was detected a few times. The chain joins TRBV7-6 to TRBJ2-5; weak D call: TRBD1 (5 bases). CDR1 SGHVS and CDR2 FNYEAQ come from the germline V gene. CDR3 length: 15 amino acids. Trimming stripped 1 base from V and 5 bases from J, with 14 bases between. DNA for the CDR3: TGTGCCAGCAGCTTAGTTCGTGACAGTGGGGAGACCCAGTACTTC. Protein: CASSLVRDSGETQYF.

The chain employs TRBV6-1 and TRBJ2-7; 10 positions match TRBD2. Per the germline V gene, CDR1 is MNHNS and CDR2 is SASEGT. This CDR3 has 15 amino acids. The V gene end was trimmed by 7 bases and the J gene end by 4 bases; junction bases not matched to a gene: 10. The CDR3 here is CASILDPSGGYEQYF. CDR3 bases: TGTGCCAGCATCCTCGACCCTAGCGGGGGTTACGAGCAGTACTTC.

This clone has a single count. J is TRBJ1-1 and V is TRBV29-1, with a tentative D call TRBD1 (5 bases). This CDR3 comprises 13 residues. Germline lookup yields CDR1 SQVTM and CDR2 ANQGSEA. Trimming took 5 bases from V and 7 from J, leaving 17 bases between them. The CDR3 DNA reads as TGCAGCGTTCCGCGGGGGGGAAATTGTGAAGCTTTCTTT. The encoded protein is CSVPRGGNCEAFF.

Comments on this clone: Other DNA sequences in this specimen translate into the identical CDR3. V gene TRBV7-9 combines with J gene TRBJ1-1; D is ambiguous. V dropped 1 base and J dropped 1 base, with 4 bases sitting between them. The CDR3 extends over 13 amino acids. Germline lookup yields CDR1 SEHNR and CDR2 FQNEAQ (reference sequence). The CDR3 DNA sequence: TGTGCCAGCAGCTTAGGGAGGAACACTGAAGCTTTCTTT. Protein product: CASSLGRNTEAFF.

This clone was detected only once. This chain links TRBV6-5 with TRBJ2-1; 7 bases map to TRBD1. CDR3 length equals 15 residues. V trimming: 5 bases; J trimming: 2 bases; junction bases outside the gene matches: 6. Germline loops: CDR1 MNHEY, CDR2 SVGAGI. The CDR3 nucleotides are TGTGCCAGCAGTAGGTCTCAGGGGGCCTACAATGAGCAGTTCTTC. This gives the protein CASSRSQGAYNEQFF.

This clone turned up a few times. V gene TRBV4-3 combines with J gene TRBJ1-6, with no clear D. The CDR3 totals 16 residues. CDR1 is LGHNA, CDR2 YSLEER, per germline. Trimming removed 4 bases at V and 0 bases at J, with 10 bases between. CDR3 DNA sequence: TGCGCCAGCAGCCCTTCCCTGAGCTCCTATAATTCACCCCTCCACTTT. The encoded protein is CASSPSLSSYNSPLHF.

V gene TRBV27 combines with J gene TRBJ1-4; D perhaps matches TRBD1 (6 bases). The CDR3 covers 16 residues. Germline V gene sequence: CDR1 MNHEY, CDR2 SMNVEV (reference sequence). The V and J ends lost 5 bases and 8 bases respectively, with 21 bases between them. Written as DNA, the CDR3 is TGTGCCAGCAGTACGTCTCGGGGGGCCTTGGGAGAAAAACTGTTTTTT. This encodes CASSTSRGALGEKLFF.

This chain uses TRBV6-5 with TRBJ2-5; D unclear. The ends were cut back, 3 bases at V and 4 bases at J, with 18 bases in the middle. The length of the CDR3 is 16 residues. The germline CDR1 and CDR2 sequences are MNHEY and SVGAGI. The CDR3 DNA reads as TGTGCCAGCAGTTATAAAGCCATGTCGAGTGGAGAGACCCAGTACTTC. Translating it yields CASSYKAMSSGETQYF.

The chain recombines TRBV4-1 with TRBJ2-1; D is ambiguous. The germline CDR1 and CDR2 sequences are MGHRA and YSYEKL. This CDR3 contains 15 residues. Trimming removed 0 bases at V and 1 base at J, with 7 bases between. The CDR3 region is CASSQDRGSYNEQFF. DNA for the CDR3: TGCGCCAGCAGCCAAGATAGAGGTTCCTACAATGAGCAGTTCTTC.

The chain uses TRBV7-2 and TRBJ2-1, with 13 nucleotides matching TRBD2. Germline CDR1 is SGHTA and CDR2 is FQGNSA. J lost 15 bases, V lost 1 base, and 9 bases had no gene match. The CDR3 extends over 15 amino acids. This CDR3 is CASSLVGGTSGEVFF. In DNA form, the CDR3 reads TGTGCCAGCAGCTTAGTGGGGGGGACTAGCGGGGAGGTGTTCTTC.

This clone has just a few counts. This chain connects TRBV19 to TRBJ2-7; 10 nucleotides line up with TRBD2. The CDR3 runs 15 residues. Trimming cost V 5 bases and J 1 base; bases outside gene matches: 5. Germline-derived CDR1 and CDR2 are LNHDA and SQIVND (reference sequence). The CDR3 sequence is CASSPASGGSYEQYF. CDR3 DNA sequence: TGTGCCAGTAGTCCCGCTAGCGGGGGTTCCTACGAGCAGTACTTC.

This clone was counted between two and nine times. The J gene is TRBJ2-1, the V gene TRBV6-4; 13 bases are shared with TRBD2. The CDR3 has 15 residues. In germline, CDR1 is MRHNA, CDR2 SNTAGT. V was clipped by 6 bases and J by 6 bases; unmatched bases: 5. Here the CDR3 DNA reads TGTGCCAGCAGCGGAACTAGCGGGGGGGCCAATGAGCAGTTCTTC. This gives the protein CASSGTSGGANEQFF.

This clone has more than one count but fewer than ten. At one end the junction does not follow the germline gene, possibly because of a read error. V and J are TRBV7-9 and TRBJ1-5; TRBD1 might be the D (5 bases). The CDR3 covers 15 residues. The V gene's germline CDR1 is SEHNR and CDR2 FQNEAQ (reference sequence). CDR3 residues: CASSSATVSNQPQNF. The CDR3 region has the DNA TGTGCCAGCAGCTCGGCGACAGTTAGCAATCAGCCCCAGAATTTT.

The rearrangement uses TRBV6-1 and TRBJ1-1; 9 positions agree with TRBD1. Trimming cost V 8 bases and J 5 bases; bases outside gene matches: 3. This CDR3 has 12 amino acids. Per germline, CDR1 MNHNS and CDR2 SASEGT. In DNA form, the CDR3 reads TGTGCCAGCGGGACAGGGTGGACTGAAGCTTTCTTT. The encoded protein is CASGTGWTEAFF.

This sequence joins TRBV6-1 and TRBJ2-1; TRBD2 matches at 8 bases. Unmatched junction bases numbered 6, after V lost 3 bases and J lost 5 bases. Germline CDR1 and CDR2: MNHNS and SASEGT. The CDR3 length is 15 residues. The CDR3 DNA is TGTGCCAGCAGTGAGAGCGGGGGAGGGGACAATGAGCAGTTCTTC. Its translation is CASSESGGGDNEQFF.

The V and J genes are TRBV4-1 and TRBJ1-1; 7 bases are shared with TRBD1. This CDR3 spans 16 amino acids. The V gene's germline CDR1 is MGHRA and CDR2 YSYEKL. V shed 1 base, J shed 3 bases, and the junction held 8 bases outside the gene matches. For the CDR3, the DNA is TGCGCCAGCAGCCAAGCAAGTACCGGGACAGACACTGAAGCTTTCTTT. This codes for CASSQASTGTDTEAFF.